This T cell receptor (beta chain) was recorded in a study of CD8 T cells in Susac syndrome. An amount of RNA that ranged from roughly 0.5 to 1 ug was reverse transcribed with random hexamers. MiXCR was run by TCRdb on the immunoSEQ multiplex PCR reads, yielding one entry per CDR3 protein. The sample comprises about 120,000 distinct CDR3 sequences, around 96% of which are singletons, and around 0.2% rests with the top ten. The TEMRA cells underwent FACS enrichment, while the CD8+ and CD4+ T cells underwent negative isolation. The CDR3 runs 15 residues. The germline CDR1 and CDR2 sequences are LNHNV and YYDKDF (reference sequence). Trimming removed 4 bases from V and 1 base from J; junction bases left unmatched: 7.

Sequenced: CD8+ T cells from PBMCs. The receptor's source is a human donor with Susac syndrome. The chain is built from TRBV15 and TRBJ2-7; 7 bases agree with TRBD1. This CDR3 reads CATSTGTEESYEQYF. Written as DNA, the CDR3 is TGTGCCACCAGCACGGGGACAGAAGAATCCTACGAGCAGTACTTC.